This passage covers 24 T cell receptor beta chains from one sample sequenced in a study of T cells expressing NK-cell markers. No DNA is given; TCRdb re-called the 5' RACE reads and lists each CDR3 protein once. The listing records approximately 550,000 distinct CDR3 sequences. The sequenced sample consisted of blood T cells: a sorted CD56 or NKG2C T cell subset, CD4+ or CD8+ T cells, or bulk PBMC T cells (not recorded which). The source of these receptors is a young man in good health.

V and J are TRBV13 and TRBJ2-3. The CDR3 has 15 amino acids. Germline CDR1 PRHDT, CDR2 FYEKMQ (reference sequence). CDR3 amino acids: CASSLDGQATDTQYF.

V is TRBV12-3 or TRBV12-4 and J is TRBJ2-7; TCRdb gives TRBD1 as the D gene, but with no DNA this cannot be confirmed. The CDR3 consists of 15 residues. The CDR3 sequence is CASSLGGNPPYEQYF.

The rearrangement uses TRBV20-1 and TRBJ1-4; TCRdb picks TRBD1, but there is no DNA to check that call. Per germline, CDR1 DFQATT and CDR2 SNEGSKA (reference sequence). This CDR3 has 12 residues. The CDR3 loop is CSADAGNEKLFF.

The chain recombines TRBV7-9 with TRBJ2-7; the D call from TCRdb, TRBD1, cannot be confirmed without DNA. Germline-derived CDR1 and CDR2 are SEHNR and FQNEAQ (reference sequence). The CDR3 covers 16 residues. CDR3 protein: CASSSSRQENTYEQYF.

The chain uses TRBV3-1 and TRBJ2-6; the TRBD1 assignment by TCRdb is unverifiable without DNA. The CDR3 runs to 17 residues. Per germline, CDR1 LGHDT and CDR2 YNNKEL (reference sequence). The CDR3 region is CASSREGGRSGANVLTF. Together with reference TRBV3-1 and TRBJ2-6, the CDR3 gives the full variable domain: DTAVSQTPKYLVTQMGNDKSIKCEQNLGHDTMYWYKQDSKKFLKIMFSYNNKELIINETVPNRFSPKSPDKAHLNLHINSLELGDSAVYFCASSREGGRSGANVLTFGAGSRLTVL.

V is TRBV5-6 and J is TRBJ2-1. The CDR3 loop spans 14 amino acids. Per the germline V gene, CDR1 is SGHDT and CDR2 is YYEEEE. The CDR3 here is CASSLEALSREQFF.

The chain carries TRBV6-5 and TRBJ2-7. The CDR3 runs 13 residues. Germline V CDR1 and CDR2: MNHEY, SVGAGI. CDR3 amino acids: CASSYSGPREQYF.

The rearrangement joins TRBV28 to TRBJ2-2. The CDR3 totals 14 residues. Germline loops: CDR1 MDHEN, CDR2 SYDVKM. The CDR3 loop reads CASSPASLVRELFF.

The rearrangement uses TRBV12-3 or TRBV12-4 and TRBJ1-1; absent DNA, TCRdb's TRBD1 call cannot be checked. The length of the CDR3 is 18 residues. The CDR3 region is CASSPGWRTGVGLEGAFF.

This chain joins TRBV12-3 or TRBV12-4 and TRBJ1-1; TCRdb picks TRBD1, but there is no DNA to check that call. The CDR3 is 13 amino acids. The CDR3 sequence is CASSPSGQGEAFF.

V and J are TRBV4-3 and TRBJ2-1; TCRdb outputs TRBD2, but without DNA this stays unchecked. CDR1 and CDR2 (germline): LGHNA, YSLEER. The CDR3 is made up of 15 amino acids. The CDR3 is CASSQRASERGEQFF.

The CDR3 protein is CASSARTSGYNEQFF. This rearrangement joins TRBV7-2 to TRBJ2-1; checking the TCRdb D call of TRBD2 is not possible without DNA. There are 15 residues in the CDR3. Per germline, CDR1 SGHTA and CDR2 FQGNSA.

The rearrangement links TRBV13 to TRBJ2-5; TCRdb outputs TRBD1, but without DNA this stays unchecked. Germline lookup yields CDR1 PRHDT and CDR2 FYEKMQ (reference sequence). CDR3 length equals 15 residues. CDR3 loop: CASSTRRTYQETQYF.

V and J are TRBV7-2 and TRBJ2-1; TCRdb returns TRBD2, unconfirmable since there is no DNA. Germline-derived CDR1 and CDR2 are SGHTA and FQGNSA. The CDR3 runs to 17 residues. CDR3 in amino acids: CASSPPTSGSLWDEQFF.

The chain couples TRBV12-3 or TRBV12-4 to TRBJ2-1; TCRdb calls TRBD2, which cannot be checked without DNA. This CDR3 is 14 amino acids long. The CDR3 here is CASRTSGRAHEQFF.

The genes are TRBV12-3 or TRBV12-4 and TRBJ2-1; the TCRdb call, TRBD1, lacks DNA for checking. This CDR3 has 15 residues. The CDR3: CASGGPTGPVDEQFF.

J is TRBJ1-1 and V is TRBV6-2 or TRBV6-3; the D call of TRBD1 rests on TCRdb alone, since no DNA is present to check it. This CDR3 comprises 15 residues. Germline CDR1 and CDR2: MNHEY and SVGEGT. The chain's CDR3 is CASFRSRGVGTEAFF.

The V call is TRBV14, the J call TRBJ2-7; the D call from TCRdb, TRBD1, cannot be confirmed without DNA. The CDR3 covers 17 residues. The germline gives CDR1 SGHDN, CDR2 FVKESK. CDR3 region: CASSQVWGQTYSYEQYF.

This rearrangement joins TRBV10-3 to TRBJ1-1; TCRdb designates TRBD1, a call that cannot be tested without DNA. This CDR3 has 14 amino acids. The germline V gene encodes CDR1 ENHRY and CDR2 SYGVKD. The CDR3 sequence: CAIRAKTGSTEAFF.

The V gene is TRBV4-1, the J gene TRBJ2-3; the TRBD1 assignment by TCRdb is unverifiable without DNA. The CDR3 totals 16 residues. Per the germline V gene, CDR1 is MGHRA and CDR2 is YSYEKL. This chain's CDR3 is CASSQVGGWLTDTQYF.

This rearrangement joins TRBV20-1 to TRBJ2-2; TCRdb designates TRBD2, a call that cannot be tested without DNA. CDR3 size: 16 residues. The germline V gene encodes CDR1 DFQATT and CDR2 SNEGSKA (reference sequence). The CDR3 loop reads CSARTLAGVNTGELFF.

The V gene is TRBV28, the J gene TRBJ2-2; without DNA, the TCRdb call of TRBD1 cannot be checked. The CDR3 sequence is 15 residues long. Per germline, CDR1 MDHEN and CDR2 SYDVKM. CDR3 protein: CAESKGVITGGELFF.

V gene TRBV7-9 combines with J gene TRBJ1-1. The germline V gene has CDR1 SEHNR and CDR2 FQNEAQ (reference sequence). The CDR3 length is 13 residues. CDR3 loop: CASSLSVPTEAFF.

This chain links TRBV10-3 with TRBJ1-2. The CDR3 has 13 amino acids. Germline-derived CDR1 and CDR2 are ENHRY and SYGVKD. CDR3 loop: CAINEPRNYGYTF.